The present entry profiles one TCR beta chain with its context. Germline V lookup: CDR1 SGHAT, CDR2 FQNNGV. The J segment lost 2 bases and the V segment lost 5 bases, leaving 5 bases of the junction unmatched. CDR3 size: 14 residues. This table comes from immunoSEQ multiplex PCR, and its TCRdb copy is limited to in-frame clones, with some not included. The sample lists around 600,000 clones, around 97% occurring once. This sample is part of a study of shared clonotypes between healthy human individuals. The source is a woman aged 25 to 45 in good health. Sequencing was carried out using naive CD4+ T cells sorted from blood. Subset meaning: CD45RA+ positively selected. The genes are TRBV11-2 and TRBJ2-7; 8 bases agree with TRBD2. The CDR3 region is CASSPGGVAYEQYF. CDR3 in DNA: TGTGCCAGCAGCCCGGGGGGGGTGGCCTACGAGCAGTACTTC.